This T cell receptor (beta chain) was recorded in a study of blood T cells in healthy people across ages. Across the study: Per two T cells, about one barcoded beta molecule was captured through template switching.

Notes on the study in general: As age increased, TCR beta diversity per million T cells fell in a roughly linear fashion.

The authors isolated at least 6 million PBMCs per sample. A J-beta primer mix and a sample-barcoded 5' primer were used in a second PCR of about 7 to 11 cycles. TCRdb passed the 5' RACE reads through MiXCR, listing each CDR3 protein once. The table has over 1,300,000 distinct CDR3 sequences, 45% to 70% seen once. As to this clonotype: Its antigen is as yet unknown.

Germline V lookup: CDR1 SNHLY, CDR2 FYNNEI. The CDR3 covers 14 residues. V lost 2 bases, J lost 5 bases, and 12 bases lay in between. The chain links TRBV2 to TRBJ1-2; no clear D. The clonotype originates from a man younger than 35 in good health. Sequenced material: blood. The CDR3 DNA is TGTGCCAGCAGTGAACAGAATTTGGGGTATGGCTACACCTTC. Translating gives CASSEQNLGYGYTF.